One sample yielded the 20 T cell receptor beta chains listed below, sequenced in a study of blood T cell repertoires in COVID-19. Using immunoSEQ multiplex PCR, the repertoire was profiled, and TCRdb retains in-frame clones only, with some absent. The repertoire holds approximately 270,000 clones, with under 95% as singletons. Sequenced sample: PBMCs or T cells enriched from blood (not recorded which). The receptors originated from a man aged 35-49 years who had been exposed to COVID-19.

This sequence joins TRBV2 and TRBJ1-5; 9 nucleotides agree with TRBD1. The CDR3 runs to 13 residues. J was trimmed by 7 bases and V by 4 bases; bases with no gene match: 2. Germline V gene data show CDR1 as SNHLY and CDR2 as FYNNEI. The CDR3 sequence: CASSGTGEQPQHF. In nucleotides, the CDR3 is TGTGCCAGCAGTGGGACAGGGGAGCAGCCCCAGCATTTT.

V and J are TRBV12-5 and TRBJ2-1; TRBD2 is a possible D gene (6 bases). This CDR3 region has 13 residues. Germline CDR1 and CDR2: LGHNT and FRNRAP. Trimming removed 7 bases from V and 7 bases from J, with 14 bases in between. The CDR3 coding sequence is TGTGCTAGTGCCCTTGCTGGAGGGAATGAGCAGTTCTTC. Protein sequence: CASALAGGNEQFF.

The CDR3 coding sequence is TGTGCCAGCAGTGAAACTAGCGGGAGTAATGAGCAGTTCTTC. This encodes CASSETSGSNEQFF. V gene TRBV25-1 combines with J gene TRBJ2-1, with 11 bases that match TRBD2. The J segment lost 7 bases and the V segment lost 2 bases, leaving 1 base of the junction unmatched. The CDR3 has 14 amino acids. Germline values: CDR1 MGHDK, CDR2 SYGVNS.

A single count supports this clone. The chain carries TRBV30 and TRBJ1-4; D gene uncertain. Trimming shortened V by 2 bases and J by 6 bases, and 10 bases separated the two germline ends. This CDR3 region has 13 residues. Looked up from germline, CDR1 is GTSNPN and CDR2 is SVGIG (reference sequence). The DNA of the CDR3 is TGTGCCTGGAGTCCAGATTCTTATGAAAAACTGTTTTTT. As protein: CAWSPDSYEKLFF.

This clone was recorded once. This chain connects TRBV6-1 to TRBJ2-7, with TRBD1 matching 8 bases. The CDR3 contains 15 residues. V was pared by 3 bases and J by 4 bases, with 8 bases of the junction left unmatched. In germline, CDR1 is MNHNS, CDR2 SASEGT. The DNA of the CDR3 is TGTGCCAGCAGTGACCGGGACAGGCTAACGTACGAGCAGTACTTC. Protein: CASSDRDRLTYEQYF.

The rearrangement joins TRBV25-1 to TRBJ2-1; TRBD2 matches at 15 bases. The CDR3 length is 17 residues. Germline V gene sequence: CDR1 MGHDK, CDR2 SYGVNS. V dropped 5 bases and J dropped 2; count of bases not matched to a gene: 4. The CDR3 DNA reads TGTGCCAGCAGTCTTTGGACTAGCGGGAGGGCCTACAATGAGCAGTTCTTC. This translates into CASSLWTSGRAYNEQFF.

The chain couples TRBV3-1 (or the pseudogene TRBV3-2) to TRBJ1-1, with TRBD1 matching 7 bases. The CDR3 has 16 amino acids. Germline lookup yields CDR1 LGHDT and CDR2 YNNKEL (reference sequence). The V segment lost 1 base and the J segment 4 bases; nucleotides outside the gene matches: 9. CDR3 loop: CASSQVTGAETTEAFF. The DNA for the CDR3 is TGTGCCAGCAGCCAAGTTACAGGGGCCGAGACCACTGAAGCTTTCTTT.

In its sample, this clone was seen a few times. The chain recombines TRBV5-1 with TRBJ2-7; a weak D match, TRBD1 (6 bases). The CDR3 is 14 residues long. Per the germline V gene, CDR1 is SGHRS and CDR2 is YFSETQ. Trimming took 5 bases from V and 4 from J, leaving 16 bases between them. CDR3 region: CASRSGTTTYEQYF. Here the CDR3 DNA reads TGCGCCAGCAGGTCGGGGACAACAACATACGAGCAGTACTTC.

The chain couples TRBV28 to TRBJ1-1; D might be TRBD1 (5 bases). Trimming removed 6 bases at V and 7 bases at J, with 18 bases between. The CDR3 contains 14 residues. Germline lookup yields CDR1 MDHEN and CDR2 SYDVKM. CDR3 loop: CASRGRTTIHEAFF. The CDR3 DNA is TGTGCCAGCAGGGGGCGAACAACAATCCATGAAGCTTTCTTT.

The CDR3 here is CASRRASGTDTQYF. The CDR3 nucleotides are TGTGCCAGCAGGCGGGCTAGCGGCACAGATACGCAGTATTTT. The chain combines TRBV2 with TRBJ2-3, with D possibly TRBD2 on 6 matching bases. Germline V gene data show CDR1 as SNHLY and CDR2 as FYNNEI. The CDR3 is 14 residues long. V was shortened by 6 bases and J by 1 base, with 11 bases between the two germline ends.

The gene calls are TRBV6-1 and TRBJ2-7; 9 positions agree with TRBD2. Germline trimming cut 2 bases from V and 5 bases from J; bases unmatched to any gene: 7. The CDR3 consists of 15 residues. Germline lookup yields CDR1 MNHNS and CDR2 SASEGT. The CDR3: CASSELREGYDEQYF. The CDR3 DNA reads TGTGCCAGCAGTGAATTGCGGGAGGGTTATGACGAGCAGTACTTC.

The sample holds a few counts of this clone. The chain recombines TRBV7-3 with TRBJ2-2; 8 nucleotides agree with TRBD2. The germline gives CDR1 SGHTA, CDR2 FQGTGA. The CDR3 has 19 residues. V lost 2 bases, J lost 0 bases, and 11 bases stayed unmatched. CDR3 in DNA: TGTGCCAGCAGCTTAGTGGCTAGCGGGCTCTACGCGAACACCGGGGAGCTGTTTTTT. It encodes CASSLVASGLYANTGELFF.

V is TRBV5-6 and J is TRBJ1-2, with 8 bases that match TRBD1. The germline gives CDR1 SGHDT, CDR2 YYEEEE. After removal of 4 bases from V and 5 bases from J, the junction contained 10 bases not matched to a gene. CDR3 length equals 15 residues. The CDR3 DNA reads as TGTGCCAGCAGCGATAATCCACAGGGGGGATATGGCTACACCTTC. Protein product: CASSDNPQGGYGYTF.

The CDR3 region has the DNA TGTGCCACCAGTGAGGGACAGACCTACGAGCAGTACTTC. Its translation is CATSEGQTYEQYF. The gene calls are TRBV24-1 and TRBJ2-7; TRBD1 matches at 7 bases. J was trimmed by 2 bases and V by 4 bases; bases with no gene match: 1. This CDR3 has 13 residues. Germline CDR1 reads KGHDR; CDR2 reads SFDVKD.

The CDR3 DNA is TGTGCCAGCAGCTTGGATGAGACTTCCGAGCAGTACTTC. Amino acid sequence: CASSLDETSEQYF. V gene TRBV5-6 combines with J gene TRBJ2-7; no clear D. The CDR3 runs to 13 residues. V was trimmed by 0 bases and J by 6 bases, leaving 10 bases between them. Germline V gene sequence: CDR1 SGHDT, CDR2 YYEEEE.

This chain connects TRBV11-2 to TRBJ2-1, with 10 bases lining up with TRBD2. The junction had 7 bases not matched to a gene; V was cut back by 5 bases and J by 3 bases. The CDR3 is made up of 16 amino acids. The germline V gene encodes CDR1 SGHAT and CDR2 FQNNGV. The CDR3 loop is CASSPLAGRGYNEQFF. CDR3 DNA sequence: TGTGCCAGCAGCCCACTAGCGGGGAGAGGCTACAATGAGCAGTTCTTC.

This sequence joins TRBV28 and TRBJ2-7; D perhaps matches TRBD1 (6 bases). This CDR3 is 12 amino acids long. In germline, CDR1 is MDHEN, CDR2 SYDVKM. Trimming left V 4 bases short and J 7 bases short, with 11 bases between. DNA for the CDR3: TGTGCCAGCAGTTCTAGCAGGGGAGAGCAGTACTTC. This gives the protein CASSSSRGEQYF.

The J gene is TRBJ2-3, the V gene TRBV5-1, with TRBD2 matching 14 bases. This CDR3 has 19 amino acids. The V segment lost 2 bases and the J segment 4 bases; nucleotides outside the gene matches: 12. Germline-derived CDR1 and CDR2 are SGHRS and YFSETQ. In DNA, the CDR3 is TGCGCCAGCAGCTTACCGGGACTAGCGGGGGTTAGTGATTCAGATACGCAGTATTTT. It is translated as CASSLPGLAGVSDSDTQYF.

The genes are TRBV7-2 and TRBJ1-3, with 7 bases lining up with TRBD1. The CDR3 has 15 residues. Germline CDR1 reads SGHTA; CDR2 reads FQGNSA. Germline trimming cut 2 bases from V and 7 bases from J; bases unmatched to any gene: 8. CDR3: CASSLFPGQDNTIYF. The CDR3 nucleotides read TGTGCCAGCAGCTTATTTCCCGGACAGGATAACACCATATATTTT.

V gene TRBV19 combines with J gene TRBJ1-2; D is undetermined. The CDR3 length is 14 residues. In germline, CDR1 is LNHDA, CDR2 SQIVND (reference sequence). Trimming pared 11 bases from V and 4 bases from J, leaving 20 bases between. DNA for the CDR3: TGTGCCGTCTTCGGGATTGGGAGAACCTATGGCTACACCTTC. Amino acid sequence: CAVFGIGRTYGYTF.